The present entry profiles one TCR beta chain with its context. Antigen unknown. Only in-frame clones appear in the TCRdb table, and some are missing; sequencing was by immunoSEQ multiplex PCR. The table has millions of clones, around nine tenths seen once; the top ten hold more than 0.12%. The sample is drawn from a study of shared clonotypes between healthy human individuals. Study in general: The cohort had a couple of women and a few men, ages 18 to 49. Regarding the study as a whole: Large sequencing depth failed to make sorted-subset sequencing complete, rarefaction showed. Against clonotypes common to all four donors, non-shared ones had lower generation probabilities.

None of the donors, who were healthy HIV-negative adults, had recently had acute infections or vaccinations. The V and J ends lost 7 bases and 5 bases respectively, with 18 bases between them. The CDR3 contains 15 residues. CDR1 and CDR2 from the germline V gene are MNHNS and SASEGT. The sequence came from a man between 18 and 35 years old in good health. The chain joins TRBV6-1 to TRBJ1-5; D perhaps matches TRBD1 (5 bases). The material sequenced was naive CD4+ T cells sorted from blood. Subset denoted: CD45RA+ positively selected. CDR3: CASTRQWGLDQPQHF. In DNA, the CDR3 is TGTGCCAGCACGCGACAGTGGGGACTGGATCAGCCCCAGCATTTT.